The clone carrying this T cell receptor beta chain was picked up a small number of times. Sequencing libraries for TCR beta were prepared with iRepertoire HTBI primers and Arm-PCR of CDR3 regions. TCRdb used MiXCR to reprocess the multiplex PCR reads, holding one entry per CDR3 protein. The table has 620,000 or so distinct CDR3 sequences, about 16% seen once; the top ten hold 15% to 20%. The CDR3 runs 14 residues. Trimming stripped 3 bases from V and 8 bases from J, with 14 bases between. Germline loops: CDR1 MGHRA, CDR2 YSYEKL. Specified time point: newly diagnosed GD, antithyroid drugs for less than 3 months. Following extraction of RNA from PBMCs, that RNA was used to make the TCR library. American Thyroid Association guidelines defined how Graves' disease was diagnosed. These data are taken from a study of regulatory T cells in long-lasting Graves disease. Study summary: Antithyroid drug exposure in newly diagnosed Graves' patients had lasted under 3 months.

These data were also reused for a study on T cells in Graves' hyperthyroidism and ophthalmopathy. That report adds: In the first-round RT-PCR of the TCR CDR3, the HTBI primer set was used. Appearing also in blood were most of the thyroid clonotypes expanded above 0.001.

The receptor comes from a woman between 25 and 40 years old with Graves disease. The source material was peripheral blood mononuclear cells (PBMCs), sampled at new diagnosis, from a patient treated with antithyroid drugs. The chain is built from TRBV4-1 and TRBJ2-1; D not certain. CDR3 DNA sequence: TGCGCCAGCAGCCAGACCCCTGTGGGCGATGAGCAGTTCTTC. Amino acid sequence: CASSQTPVGDEQFF.